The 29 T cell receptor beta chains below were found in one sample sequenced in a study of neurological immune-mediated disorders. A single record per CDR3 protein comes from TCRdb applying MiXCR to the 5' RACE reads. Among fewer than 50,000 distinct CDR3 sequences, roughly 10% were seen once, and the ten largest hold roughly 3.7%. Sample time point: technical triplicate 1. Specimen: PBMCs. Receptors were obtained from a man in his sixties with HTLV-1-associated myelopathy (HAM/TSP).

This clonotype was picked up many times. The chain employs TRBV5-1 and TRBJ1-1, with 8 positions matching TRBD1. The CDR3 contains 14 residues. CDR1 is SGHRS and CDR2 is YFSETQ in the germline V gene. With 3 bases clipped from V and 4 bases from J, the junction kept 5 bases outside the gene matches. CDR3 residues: CASSWTGSGTEAFF. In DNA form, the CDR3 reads TGCGCCAGCAGCTGGACAGGGAGTGGCACTGAAGCTTTCTTT.

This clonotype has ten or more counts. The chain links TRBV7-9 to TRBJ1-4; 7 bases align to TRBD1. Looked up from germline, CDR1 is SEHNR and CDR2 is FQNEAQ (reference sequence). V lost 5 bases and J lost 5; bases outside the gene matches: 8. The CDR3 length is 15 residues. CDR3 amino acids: CASSQDRVTNEKLFF. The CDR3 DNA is TGTGCCAGCAGCCAAGACAGGGTGACAAATGAAAAACTGTTTTTT.

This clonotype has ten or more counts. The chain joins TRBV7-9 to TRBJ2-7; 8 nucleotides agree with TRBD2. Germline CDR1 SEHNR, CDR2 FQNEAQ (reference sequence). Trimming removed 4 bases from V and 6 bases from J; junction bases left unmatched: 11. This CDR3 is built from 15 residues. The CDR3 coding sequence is TGTGCCAGCAGCTGGGGGCTGGCGGGAGGAACCGAGCAGTACTTC. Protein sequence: CASSWGLAGGTEQYF.

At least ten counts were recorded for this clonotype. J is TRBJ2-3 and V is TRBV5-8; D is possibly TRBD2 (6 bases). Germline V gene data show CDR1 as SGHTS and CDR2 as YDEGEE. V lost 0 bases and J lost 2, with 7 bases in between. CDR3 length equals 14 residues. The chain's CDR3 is CASSLGGVTDTQYF. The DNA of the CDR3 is TGTGCCAGCAGCTTGGGCGGGGTCACAGATACGCAGTATTTT.

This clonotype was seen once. The CDR3 region has the DNA TGTGCCAGCAGGGCACAGGGGGGTCTATCTAGCACACGTACGCAGTATTTT. It specifies CASRAQGGLSSTRTQYF. The chain joins TRBV6-6 to TRBJ2-3; TRBD1 aligns across 8 bases. The CDR3 loop spans 17 amino acids. From germline, CDR1 is MNHNY and CDR2 SVGAGI (reference sequence). The junction had 19 bases not matched to a gene; V was cut back by 6 bases and J by 8 bases.

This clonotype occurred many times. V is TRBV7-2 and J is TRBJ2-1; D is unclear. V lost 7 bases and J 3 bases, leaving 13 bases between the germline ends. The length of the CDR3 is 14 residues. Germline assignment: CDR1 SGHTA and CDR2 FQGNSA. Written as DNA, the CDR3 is TGTGCCAGCATACGCGACCAAGACTACAATGAGCAGTTCTTC. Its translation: CASIRDQDYNEQFF.

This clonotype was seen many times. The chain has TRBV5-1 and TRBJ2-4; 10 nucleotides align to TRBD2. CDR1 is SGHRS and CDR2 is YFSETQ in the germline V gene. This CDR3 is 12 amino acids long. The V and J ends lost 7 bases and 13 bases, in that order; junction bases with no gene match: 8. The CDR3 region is CASSVAGGHQYF. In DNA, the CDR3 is TGCGCCAGCTCGGTAGCGGGGGGCCACCAGTACTTC.

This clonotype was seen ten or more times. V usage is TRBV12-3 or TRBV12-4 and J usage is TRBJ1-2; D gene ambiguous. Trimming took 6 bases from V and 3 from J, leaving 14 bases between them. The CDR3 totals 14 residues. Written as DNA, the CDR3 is TGTGCCAGCAGCTTCCTCAGCGGGCACTATGGCTACACCTTC. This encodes CASSFLSGHYGYTF.

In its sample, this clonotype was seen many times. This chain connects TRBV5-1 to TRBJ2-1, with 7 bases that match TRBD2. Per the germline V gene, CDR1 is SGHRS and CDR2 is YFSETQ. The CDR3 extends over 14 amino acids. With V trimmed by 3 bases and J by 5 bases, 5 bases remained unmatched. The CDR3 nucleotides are TGCGCCAGCAGCTGGGGGGGAGCGGACAATGAGCAGTTCTTC. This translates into CASSWGGADNEQFF.

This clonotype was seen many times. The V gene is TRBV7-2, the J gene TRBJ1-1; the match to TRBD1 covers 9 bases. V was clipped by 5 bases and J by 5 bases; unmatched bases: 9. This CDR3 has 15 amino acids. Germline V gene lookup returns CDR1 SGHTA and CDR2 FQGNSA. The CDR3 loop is CASSDTGTGSTEAFF. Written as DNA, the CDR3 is TGTGCCAGCAGCGACACCGGGACAGGGAGTACTGAAGCTTTCTTT.

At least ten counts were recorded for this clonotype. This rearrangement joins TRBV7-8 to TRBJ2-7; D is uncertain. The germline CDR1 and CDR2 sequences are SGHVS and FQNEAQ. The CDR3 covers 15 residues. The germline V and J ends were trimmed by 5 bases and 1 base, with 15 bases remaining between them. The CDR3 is CASSTSGYGSYEQYF. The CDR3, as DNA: TGTGCCAGCAGCACAAGTGGGTACGGATCCTACGAGCAGTACTTC.

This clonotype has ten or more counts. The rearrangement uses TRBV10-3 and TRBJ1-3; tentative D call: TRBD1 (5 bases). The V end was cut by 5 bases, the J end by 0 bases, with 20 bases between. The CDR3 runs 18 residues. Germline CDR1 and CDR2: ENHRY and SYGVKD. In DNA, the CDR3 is TGTGCCATCAGTAACGGGGCTAACAACCTCTACTCTGGAAACACCATATATTTT. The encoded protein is CAISNGANNLYSGNTIYF.

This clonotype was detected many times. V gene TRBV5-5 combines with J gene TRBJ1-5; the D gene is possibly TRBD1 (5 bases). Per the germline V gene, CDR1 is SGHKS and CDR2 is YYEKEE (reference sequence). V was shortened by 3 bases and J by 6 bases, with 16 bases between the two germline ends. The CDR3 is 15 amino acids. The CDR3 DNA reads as TGTGCCAGCAGCTCCGTTGGGCGGGGGATTCAGCCCCAGCATTTT. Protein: CASSSVGRGIQPQHF.

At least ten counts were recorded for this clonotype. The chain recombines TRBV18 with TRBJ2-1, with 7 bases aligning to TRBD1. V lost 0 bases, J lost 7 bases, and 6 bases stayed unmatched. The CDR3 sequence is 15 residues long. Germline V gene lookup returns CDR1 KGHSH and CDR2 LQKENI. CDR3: CASSPPQGLRNEQFF. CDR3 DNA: TGTGCCAGCTCACCACCACAGGGGTTGCGGAATGAGCAGTTCTTC.

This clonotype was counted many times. The CDR3 DNA is TGTGCCAGCAGCGCGTTGACAGGGGGCTATGGCTACACCTTC. Residues: CASSALTGGYGYTF. The chain employs TRBV2 and TRBJ1-2; 9 positions match TRBD1. The CDR3 consists of 14 residues. Germline CDR1 is SNHLY and CDR2 is FYNNEI. The V segment lost 6 bases and the J segment 4 bases; nucleotides outside the gene matches: 6.

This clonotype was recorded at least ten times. CDR3 DNA: TGCAGTGCTAGAGATCCAGGGAGCTCCTACGAGCAGTACTTC. This codes for CSARDPGSSYEQYF. This chain connects TRBV20-1 to TRBJ2-7, with D possibly being TRBD1 or TRBD2 (5 bases each). Per germline, CDR1 DFQATT and CDR2 SNEGSKA (reference sequence). This CDR3 comprises 14 residues. The ends were cut back, 0 bases at V and 0 bases at J, with 9 bases in the middle.

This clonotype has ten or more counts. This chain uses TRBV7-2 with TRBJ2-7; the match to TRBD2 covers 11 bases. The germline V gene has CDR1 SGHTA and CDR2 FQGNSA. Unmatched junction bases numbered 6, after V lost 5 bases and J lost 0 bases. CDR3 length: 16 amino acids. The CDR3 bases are TGTGCCAGCAGCATCGGACTAGCGGGTGCCTCCTACGAGCAGTACTTC. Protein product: CASSIGLAGASYEQYF.

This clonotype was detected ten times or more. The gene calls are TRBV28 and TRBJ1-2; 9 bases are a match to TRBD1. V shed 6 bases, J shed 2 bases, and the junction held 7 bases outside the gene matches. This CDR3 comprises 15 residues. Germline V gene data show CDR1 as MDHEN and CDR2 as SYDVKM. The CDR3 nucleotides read TGTGCCAGCAGCCATTCCGGACAGGGGAACTATGGCTACACCTTC. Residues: CASSHSGQGNYGYTF.

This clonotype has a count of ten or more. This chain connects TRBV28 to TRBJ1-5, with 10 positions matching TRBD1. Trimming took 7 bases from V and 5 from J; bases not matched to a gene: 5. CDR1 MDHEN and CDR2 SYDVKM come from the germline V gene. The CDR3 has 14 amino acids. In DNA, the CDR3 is TGTGCCAGCATTGAGACAGGGGGCGATCAGCCCCAGCATTTT. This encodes CASIETGGDQPQHF.

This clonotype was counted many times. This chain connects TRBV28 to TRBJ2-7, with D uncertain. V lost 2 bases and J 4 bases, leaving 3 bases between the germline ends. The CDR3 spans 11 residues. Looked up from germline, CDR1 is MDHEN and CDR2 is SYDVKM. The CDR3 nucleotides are TGTGCCAGCAGTTTACGATACGAGCAGTACTTC. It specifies CASSLRYEQYF.

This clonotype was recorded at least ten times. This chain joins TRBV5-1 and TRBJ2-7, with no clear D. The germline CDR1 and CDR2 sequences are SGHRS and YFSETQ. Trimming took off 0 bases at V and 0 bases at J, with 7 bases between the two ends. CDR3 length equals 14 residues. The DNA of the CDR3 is TGCGCCAGCAGCTTGGGCGGTGACTCCTACGAGCAGTACTTC. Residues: CASSLGGDSYEQYF.

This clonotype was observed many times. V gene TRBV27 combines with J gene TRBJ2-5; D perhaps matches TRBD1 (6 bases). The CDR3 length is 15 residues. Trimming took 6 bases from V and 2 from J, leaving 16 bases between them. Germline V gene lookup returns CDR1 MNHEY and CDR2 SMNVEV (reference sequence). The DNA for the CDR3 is TGTGCCAGCAGATTCGCAGGGGCCCTACAAGAGACCCAGTACTTC. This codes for CASRFAGALQETQYF.

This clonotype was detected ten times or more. The chain's CDR3 is CASSLGGGQAYEQYF. CDR3 coding DNA: TGTGCCAGCAGCTTAGGGGGGGGGCAGGCCTACGAGCAGTACTTC. The rearrangement uses TRBV7-8 and TRBJ2-7; a possible D gene is TRBD2 (7 bases). The CDR3 covers 15 residues. Trimming left V 1 base short and J 2 bases short, with 12 bases between. The germline gives CDR1 SGHVS, CDR2 FQNEAQ.

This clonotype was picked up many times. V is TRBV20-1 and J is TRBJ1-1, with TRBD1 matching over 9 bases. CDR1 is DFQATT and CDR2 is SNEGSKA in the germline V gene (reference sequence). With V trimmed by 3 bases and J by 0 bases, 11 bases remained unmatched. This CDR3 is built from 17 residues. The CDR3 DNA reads TGCAGTGCTAGGAACAGGGGGCTACGCCGTATGAACACTGAAGCTTTCTTT. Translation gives CSARNRGLRRMNTEAFF.

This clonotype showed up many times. The CDR3 is CASRTVNTEAFF. The CDR3 DNA reads TGTGCCAGCAGGACAGTGAACACTGAAGCTTTCTTT. This chain joins TRBV6-5 and TRBJ1-1; D possibly corresponds to TRBD1 (5 bases). CDR1 and CDR2 from the germline V gene are MNHEY and SVGAGI. The V gene lost 6 bases and the J gene lost 0 bases, with 5 bases spanning the gap. This CDR3 is 12 amino acids long.

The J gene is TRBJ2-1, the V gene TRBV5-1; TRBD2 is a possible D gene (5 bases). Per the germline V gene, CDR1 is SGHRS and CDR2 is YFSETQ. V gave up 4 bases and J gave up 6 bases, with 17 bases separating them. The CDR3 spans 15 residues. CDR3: CASSADGPRGNEQFF. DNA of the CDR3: TGCGCCAGCAGCGCCGATGGTCCCCGGGGCAATGAGCAGTTCTTC.

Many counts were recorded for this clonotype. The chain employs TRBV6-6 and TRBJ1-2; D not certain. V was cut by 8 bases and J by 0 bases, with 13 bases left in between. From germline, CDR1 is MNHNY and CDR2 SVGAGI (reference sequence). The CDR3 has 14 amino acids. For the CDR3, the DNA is TGTGCCAGCTCAAATGGCCAGACTAACTATGGCTACACCTTC. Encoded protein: CASSNGQTNYGYTF.

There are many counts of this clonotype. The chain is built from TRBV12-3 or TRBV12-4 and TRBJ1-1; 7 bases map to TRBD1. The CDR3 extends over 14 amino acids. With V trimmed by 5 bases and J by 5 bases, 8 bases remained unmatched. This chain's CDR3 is CASSPSRGRTEAFF. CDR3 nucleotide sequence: TGTGCCAGCAGTCCGTCCAGGGGGAGGACTGAAGCTTTCTTT.

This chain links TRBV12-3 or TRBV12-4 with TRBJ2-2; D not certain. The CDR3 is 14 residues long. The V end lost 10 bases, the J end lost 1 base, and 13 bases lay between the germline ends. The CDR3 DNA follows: TGTGCCATCTCTCAGATGTTGAACACCGGGGAGCTGTTTTTT. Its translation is CAISQMLNTGELFF.